This T cell receptor (beta chain) was recorded in a study of identical twins. In TCRdb, the 5' RACE reads were re-called with MiXCR into one record per CDR3 protein. Counted here are some 1,600,000 distinct CDR3 sequences, around a third occurring once; the ten biggest clones make up 0.25% to 0.3%. This clonotype was found many times. Its antigen is as yet unknown. V lost 5 bases to trimming and J lost 4 bases, with 14 bases between them. This CDR3 is built from 14 residues. Study findings and constraints: The models gave estimates that fell short of the out-of-frame TCR alpha sharing seen in monozygotic twins. Sequences that were out-of-frame, alpha and twin-shared displayed an excess of low generation probability. Conclusions relied on cross-sectional statistical analysis, not following the same donors. While abundant cord blood beta clonotypes carried fewer insertions, memory repertoires showed no such pattern.

This receptor was identified in a newborn girl in good health. The sequenced material came from cord blood. This sequence joins TRBV12-3 or TRBV12-4 and TRBJ1-2, with TRBD1 as a possible D gene (6 bases). CDR3 loop: CASSPTTGLYGYTF. The DNA for the CDR3 is TGTGCCAGCAGTCCGACGACAGGTCTCTATGGCTACACCTTC.